This is a list of T cell receptor beta chains from one sample in a study of blood T cell repertoires in COVID-19. The assay was immunoSEQ multiplex PCR, and TCRdb's table has in-frame clones only and misses some. The sample consists of roughly 68,000 clones, 88% of them appearing once. Sequencing was done on a sample of peripheral blood. The receptors were gathered from a human donor in a cohort sampled during active COVID-19. Both conserved end residues are part of each CDR3. D genes are given only for firm matches. Only some rows state a clone size, as once, few, many or a class for expanded clones.

>TRBJ2-4|-|TRBV7-2|-
TGTGCCAGCAGCTTAGCAGGGCCCCTAGGGGACATTCAGTACTTC
CASSLAGPLGDIQYF
>TRBJ1-4|TRBD1|TRBV18|-
TGTGCCAGCTCACCTACTCTGGACAGGGGAGGAGAAAAACTGTTTTTT
CASSPTLDRGGEKLFF
>TRBJ1-2|TRBD1|TRBV19|-
TGTGCCAGTATCTCGGACAGGGCGGGTGGCTACACCTTC
CASISDRAGGYTF
>TRBJ2-1|TRBD1|TRBV6-5|-
TGTGCCAGCAGACAGGGGAGCAATGAGCAGTTCTTC
CASRQGSNEQFF
>TRBJ2-7|TRBD2|TRBV5-1|-
TGCGCCAGCAGCCACAACCCAGGGGTAGCGGGAGTGAATCACGAGCAGTACTTC
CASSHNPGVAGVNHEQYF
>TRBJ2-3|TRBD2|TRBV6-2/TRBV6-3|-
TGTGCCAGCAGTTCCCCTCGGAGCGGGGGCGCAGATACGCAGTATTTT
CASSSPRSGGADTQYF
>TRBJ2-7|TRBD1|TRBV7-2|-
TGTGCCAGCAGCCCTGGGACAGGGGGCGGCTACGAGCAGTACTTC
CASSPGTGGGYEQYF
>TRBJ2-7|-|TRBV6-8|-
TGTGCCAGCAGACCCCGGGGGTCCGAGCAGTACTTC
CASRPRGSEQYF
>TRBJ1-5|-|TRBV4-1|-
TGCGCCAGCAGCCTCCGCCCCGCAGGGGTAGGGAATCAGCCCCAGCATTTT
CASSLRPAGVGNQPQHF
>TRBJ1-1|-|TRBV7-8|-
TGTGCCAGCAGCCTTCGACTTGAAGCTTTCTTT
CASSLRLEAFF
>TRBJ2-1|-|TRBV27|-
TGCAGTGGGGCAGTCAATGAGCAGTTCTTC
CSGAVNEQFF
>TRBJ2-5|TRBD2|TRBV11-3|once
TGTGCCAGCAGCATCGGACTAGCGGACCAAGAGACCCAGTACTTC
CASSIGLADQETQYF
>TRBJ2-2|-|TRBV7-6|once
TGTGCCAGCAGCTTAACGCGACAGAACACCGGGGAGCTGTTTTTT
CASSLTRQNTGELFF
>TRBJ1-2|TRBD1|TRBV18|few
TGTGCCAGCTCAAAAGATGGACAGGGCGTCGATGGCTACACCTTC
CASSKDGQGVDGYTF
>TRBJ2-3|-|TRBV5-4|-
TGTGCCAGCAGAGGGACTCGGAGCACAGATACGCAGTATTTT
CASRGTRSTDTQYF